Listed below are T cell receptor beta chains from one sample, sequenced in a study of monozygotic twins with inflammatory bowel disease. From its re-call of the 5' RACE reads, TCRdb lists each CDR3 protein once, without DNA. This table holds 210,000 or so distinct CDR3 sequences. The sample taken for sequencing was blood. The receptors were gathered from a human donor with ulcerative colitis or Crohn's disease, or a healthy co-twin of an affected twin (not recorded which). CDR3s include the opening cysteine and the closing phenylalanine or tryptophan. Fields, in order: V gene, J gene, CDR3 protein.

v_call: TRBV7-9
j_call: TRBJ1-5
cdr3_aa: CASSSLGQGPEPQHF

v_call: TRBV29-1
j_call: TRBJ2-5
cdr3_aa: CSVATGGETQYF

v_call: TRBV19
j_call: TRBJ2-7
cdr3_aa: CASSHLGAYEQYF

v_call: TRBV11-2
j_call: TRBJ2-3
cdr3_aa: CASSLGGTLAEGTQYF

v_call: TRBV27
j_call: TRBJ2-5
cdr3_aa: CASSSRPGQGKETQYF

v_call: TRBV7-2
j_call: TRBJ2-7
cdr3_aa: CASSLDHNTKNEQYF

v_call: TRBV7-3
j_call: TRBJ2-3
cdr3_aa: CASSSGVGSTDTQYF

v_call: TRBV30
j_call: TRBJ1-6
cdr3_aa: CAWSTGVGSPLHF

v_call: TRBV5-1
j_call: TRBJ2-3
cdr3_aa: CASSLVDHIDTQYF

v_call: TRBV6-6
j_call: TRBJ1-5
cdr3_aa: CASSYSQFNQPQHF

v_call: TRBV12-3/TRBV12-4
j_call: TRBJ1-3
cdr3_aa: CASSFGYSGNTIYF

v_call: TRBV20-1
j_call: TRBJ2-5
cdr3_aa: CSARLAGETQYF

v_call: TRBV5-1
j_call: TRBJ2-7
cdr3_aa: CASSLAQGPYEQYF

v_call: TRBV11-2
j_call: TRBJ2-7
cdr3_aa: CASSLGRTYEQYF

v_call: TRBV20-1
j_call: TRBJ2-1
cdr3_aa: CSALGLAGPKAEQFF

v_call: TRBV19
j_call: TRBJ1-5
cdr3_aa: CASSAGDPGQPQHF

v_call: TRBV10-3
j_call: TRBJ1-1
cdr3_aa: CAIKGTVNTEAFF

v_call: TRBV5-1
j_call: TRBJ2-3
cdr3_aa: CASSLGSRGTTDTQYF

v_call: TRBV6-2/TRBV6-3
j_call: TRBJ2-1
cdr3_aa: CASSYKGVTYNEQFF

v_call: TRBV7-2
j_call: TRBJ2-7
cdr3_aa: CASRKEGVIPTEQYF

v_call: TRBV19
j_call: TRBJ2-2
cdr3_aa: CASSTQAVGPTGELFF

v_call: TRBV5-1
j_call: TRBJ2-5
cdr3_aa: CASSLQGIGQETQYF

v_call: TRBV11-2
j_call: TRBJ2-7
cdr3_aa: CASSLVSGDRGYEQYF

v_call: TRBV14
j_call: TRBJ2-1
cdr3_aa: CASSPSWGEQFF

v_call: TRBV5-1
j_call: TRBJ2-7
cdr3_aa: CASSRTLDNYEQYF

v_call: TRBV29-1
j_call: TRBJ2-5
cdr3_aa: CSAPQGGTQYF

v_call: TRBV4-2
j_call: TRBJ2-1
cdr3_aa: CASSPLAGTGQTNEQFF

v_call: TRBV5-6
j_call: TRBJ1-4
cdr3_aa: CASRSGLRQGDEKLFF

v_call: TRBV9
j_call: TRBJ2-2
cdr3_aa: CASSAFEDGELFF

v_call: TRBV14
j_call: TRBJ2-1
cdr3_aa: CASSQDGGRGEQFF

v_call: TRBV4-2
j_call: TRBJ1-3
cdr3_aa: CASSVSRWEDGNTIYF

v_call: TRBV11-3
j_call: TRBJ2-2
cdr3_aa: CASSLGQGMAGELFF

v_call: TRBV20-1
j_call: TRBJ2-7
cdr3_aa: CSAGGLAGDSGYEQYF

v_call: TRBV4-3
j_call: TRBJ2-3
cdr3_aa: CASSQDAGSDTQYF

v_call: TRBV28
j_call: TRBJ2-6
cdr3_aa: CASSFWSGGANVLTF

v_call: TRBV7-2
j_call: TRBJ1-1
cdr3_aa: CANRQLRPTEAFF

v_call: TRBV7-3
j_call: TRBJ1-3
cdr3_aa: CASSLSGGYGNTIYF

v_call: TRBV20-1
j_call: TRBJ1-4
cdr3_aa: CSAPIRNEKLFF

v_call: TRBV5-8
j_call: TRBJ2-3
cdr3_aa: CASSLGQGKNTQYF

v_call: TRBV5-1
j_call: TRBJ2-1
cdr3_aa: CASRKQGADEQFF

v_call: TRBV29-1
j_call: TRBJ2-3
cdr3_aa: CSVRTGSTDTQYF

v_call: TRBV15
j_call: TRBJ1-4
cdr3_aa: CATSRGIEKLFF

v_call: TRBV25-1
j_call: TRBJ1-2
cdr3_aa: CASMSGLYGYTF

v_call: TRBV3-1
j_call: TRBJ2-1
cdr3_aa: CASSHRRGTYEQFF

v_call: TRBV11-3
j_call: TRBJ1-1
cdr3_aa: CASSESMNTEAFF

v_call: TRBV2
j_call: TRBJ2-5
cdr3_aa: CASRRTQETQYF

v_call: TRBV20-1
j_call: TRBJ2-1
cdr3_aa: CSASEGTSGNEQFF

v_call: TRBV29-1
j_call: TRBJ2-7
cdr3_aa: CSVEDHQGSYEQYF

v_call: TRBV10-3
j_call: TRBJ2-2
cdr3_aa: CAISERGGDTGEPFF

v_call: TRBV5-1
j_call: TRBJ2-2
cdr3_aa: CASSSQGFLTGELFF

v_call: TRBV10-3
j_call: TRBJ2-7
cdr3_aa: CAISELGDEQYF

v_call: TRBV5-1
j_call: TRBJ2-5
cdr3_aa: CASSTTSGAYQETQYF

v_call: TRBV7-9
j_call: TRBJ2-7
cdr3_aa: CASSSEAPYEQYF

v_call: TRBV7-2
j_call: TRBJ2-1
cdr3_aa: CASSLGGRGDLYNEQFF

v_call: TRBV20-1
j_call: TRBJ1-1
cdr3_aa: CSATNIRGTEAFF

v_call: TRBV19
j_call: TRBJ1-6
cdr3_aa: CASNTPGSNPPLHF

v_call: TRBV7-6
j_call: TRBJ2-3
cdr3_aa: CASSLNAGGSTDTQYF

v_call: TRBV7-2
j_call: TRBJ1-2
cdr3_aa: CASSLIGYGYTF

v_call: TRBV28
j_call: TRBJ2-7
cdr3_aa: CASSLGQGLEQYF

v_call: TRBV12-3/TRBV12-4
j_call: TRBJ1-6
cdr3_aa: CAAGERDSPLHF